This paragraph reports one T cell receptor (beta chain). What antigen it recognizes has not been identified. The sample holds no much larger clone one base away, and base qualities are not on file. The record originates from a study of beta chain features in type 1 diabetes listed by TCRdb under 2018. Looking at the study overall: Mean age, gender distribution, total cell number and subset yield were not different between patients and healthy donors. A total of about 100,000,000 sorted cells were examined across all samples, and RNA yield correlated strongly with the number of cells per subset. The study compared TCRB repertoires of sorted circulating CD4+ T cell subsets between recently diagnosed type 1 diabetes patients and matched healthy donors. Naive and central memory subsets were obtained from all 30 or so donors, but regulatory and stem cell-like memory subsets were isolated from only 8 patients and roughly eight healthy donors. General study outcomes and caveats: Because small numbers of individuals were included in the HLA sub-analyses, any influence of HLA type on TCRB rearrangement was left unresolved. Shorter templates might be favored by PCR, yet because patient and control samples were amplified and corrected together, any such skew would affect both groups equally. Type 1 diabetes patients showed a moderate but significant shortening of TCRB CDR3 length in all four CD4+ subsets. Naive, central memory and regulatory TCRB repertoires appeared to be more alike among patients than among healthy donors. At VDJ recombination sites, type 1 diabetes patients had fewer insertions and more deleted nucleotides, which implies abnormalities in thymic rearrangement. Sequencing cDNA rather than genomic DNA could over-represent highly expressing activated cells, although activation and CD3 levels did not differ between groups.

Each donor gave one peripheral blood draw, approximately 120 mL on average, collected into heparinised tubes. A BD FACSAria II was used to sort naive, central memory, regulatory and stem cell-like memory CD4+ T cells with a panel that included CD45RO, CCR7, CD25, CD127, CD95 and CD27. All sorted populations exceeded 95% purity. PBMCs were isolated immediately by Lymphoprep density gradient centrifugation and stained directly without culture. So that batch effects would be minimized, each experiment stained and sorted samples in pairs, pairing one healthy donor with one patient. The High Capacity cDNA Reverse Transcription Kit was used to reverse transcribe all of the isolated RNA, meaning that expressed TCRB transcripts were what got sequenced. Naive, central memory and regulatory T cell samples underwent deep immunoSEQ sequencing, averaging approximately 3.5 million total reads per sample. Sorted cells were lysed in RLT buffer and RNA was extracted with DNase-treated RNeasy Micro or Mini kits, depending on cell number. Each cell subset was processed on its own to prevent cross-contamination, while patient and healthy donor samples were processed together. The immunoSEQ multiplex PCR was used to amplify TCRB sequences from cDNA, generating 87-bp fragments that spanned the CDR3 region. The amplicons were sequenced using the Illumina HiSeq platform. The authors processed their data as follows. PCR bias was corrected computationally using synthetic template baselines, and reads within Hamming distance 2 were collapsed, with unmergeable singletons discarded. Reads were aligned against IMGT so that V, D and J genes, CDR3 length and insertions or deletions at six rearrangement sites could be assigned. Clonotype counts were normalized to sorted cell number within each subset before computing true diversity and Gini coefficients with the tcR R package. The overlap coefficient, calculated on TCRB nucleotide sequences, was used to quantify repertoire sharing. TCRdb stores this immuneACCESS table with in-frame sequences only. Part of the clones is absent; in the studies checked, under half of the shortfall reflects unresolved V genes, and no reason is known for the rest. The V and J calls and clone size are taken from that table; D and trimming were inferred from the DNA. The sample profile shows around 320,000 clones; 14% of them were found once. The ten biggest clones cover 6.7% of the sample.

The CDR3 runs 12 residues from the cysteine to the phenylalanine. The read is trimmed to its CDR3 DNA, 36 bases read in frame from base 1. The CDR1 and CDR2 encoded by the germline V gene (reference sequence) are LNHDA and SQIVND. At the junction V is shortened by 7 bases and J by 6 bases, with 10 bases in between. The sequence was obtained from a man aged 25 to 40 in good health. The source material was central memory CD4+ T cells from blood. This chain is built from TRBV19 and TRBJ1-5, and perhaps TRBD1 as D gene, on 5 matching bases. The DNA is TGTGCCAGTAAGTGGGGGAGTCAGCCCCAGCATTTT. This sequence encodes CASKWGSQPQHF.